Following are 10 T cell receptor beta chains from one sample sequenced in a study of T cell responses to AZD1222 COVID-19 vaccine. Some clones are missing from TCRdb's copy, which holds only in-frame ones; the method was immunoSEQ multiplex PCR. The sample yields fewer than 200,000 clones, about 91% seen once. Sample: peripheral blood, taken on day 0 of AZD1222 vaccination. The receptors shown here come from an adult in good health.

The chain has TRBV24-1 and TRBJ2-7; TRBD1 matches at 9 bases. Germline V gene sequence: CDR1 KGHDR, CDR2 SFDVKD. This CDR3 contains 16 residues. Trimming removed 2 bases from V and 4 bases from J; junction bases left unmatched: 8. The CDR3: CATSDSGQGKIYEQYF. As DNA, the CDR3 is TGTGCCACCAGTGATTCGGGACAGGGTAAAATTTACGAGCAGTACTTC.

The rearrangement joins TRBV4-2 to TRBJ2-5, with 7 bases matching TRBD2. The CDR3 extends over 16 amino acids. The V segment lost 0 bases and the J segment 5 bases; nucleotides outside the gene matches: 9. CDR1 is LGHNA, CDR2 YNFKEQ, per germline. CDR3 DNA: TGTGCCAGCAGCCAAGAGGGAGGGAACCCCTCCGAGACCCAGTACTTC. This translates into CASSQEGGNPSETQYF.

CDR3 protein: CAITTDLSGNTIYF. DNA of the CDR3: TGTGCCATCACGACGGACCTCTCTGGAAACACCATATATTTT. The chain couples TRBV10-3 to TRBJ1-3; D unresolved. Trimming removed 7 bases from V and 0 bases from J, with 10 bases in between. The CDR3 length is 14 residues. Per the germline V gene, CDR1 is ENHRY and CDR2 is SYGVKD.

The V and J genes are TRBV6-1 and TRBJ2-7, with D perhaps matching TRBD1 or TRBD2 (5 bases each). The V gene's germline CDR1 is MNHNS and CDR2 SASEGT. The CDR3 consists of 14 residues. Trimming left V 1 base short and J 11 bases short, with 18 bases between. CDR3 amino acids: CASSEGMRGEMEYF. The CDR3 DNA is TGTGCCAGCAGTGAAGGGATGAGGGGCGAGATGGAGTACTTC.

The genes are TRBV7-9 and TRBJ2-5; tentatively, D is TRBD1 or TRBD2 (5 bases each). Germline V gene lookup returns CDR1 SEHNR and CDR2 FQNEAQ (reference sequence). V lost 5 bases, J lost 1 base, and 17 bases lay in between. The CDR3 sequence is 16 residues long. CDR3 loop: CASSALWRTTQETQYF. In DNA, the CDR3 is TGTGCCAGCAGCGCGCTTTGGAGGACAACCCAAGAGACCCAGTACTTC.

V usage is TRBV5-1 and J usage is TRBJ1-1; no reliable D call. The CDR3 runs 13 residues. V was shortened by 7 bases and J by 1 base, with 11 bases between the two germline ends. The V gene's germline CDR1 is SGHRS and CDR2 YFSETQ. The CDR3 DNA sequence: TGCGCCAGCGCAAGGCGGGGGAACACTGAAGCTTTCTTT. This gives the protein CASARRGNTEAFF. Full variable domain (missing parts from reference TRBV5-1 and TRBJ1-1): KAGVTQTPRYLIKTRGQQVTLSCSPISGHRSVSWYQQTPGQGLQFLFEYFSETQRNKGNFPGRFSGRQFSNSRSEMNVSTLELGDSALYLCASARRGNTEAFFGQGTRLTVV.

V gene TRBV7-2 combines with J gene TRBJ1-2; TRBD1 is a possible D gene (6 bases). The CDR3 covers 15 residues. Germline V lookup: CDR1 SGHTA, CDR2 FQGNSA. V gave up 3 bases and J gave up 8 bases, with 19 bases separating them. This chain's CDR3 is CASSFSQLRTAGYTF. CDR3 DNA sequence: TGTGCCAGCAGCTTCTCTCAACTCAGGACAGCGGGCTACACCTTC.

Worth noting for this clone: Other DNA sequences in this sample translate to the same CDR3. CDR3 residues: CASSQDRGYGYTF. CDR3 coding DNA: TGCGCCAGCAGCCAAGATAGGGGGTATGGCTACACCTTC. The chain has TRBV4-3 and TRBJ1-2; a weak D match, TRBD1 (6 bases). Germline V lookup: CDR1 LGHNA, CDR2 YSLEER. Trimming stripped 0 bases from V and 5 bases from J, with 7 bases between. The CDR3 contains 13 residues.

This chain connects TRBV12-5 to TRBJ2-1; D is undetermined. Germline V gene lookup returns CDR1 LGHNT and CDR2 FRNRAP. The CDR3 contains 11 residues. The V end lost 3 bases, the J end lost 7 bases, and 4 bases lay between the germline ends. DNA for the CDR3: TGTGCTAGTGGTTTAGAGAATGAGCAGTTCTTC. Its protein product is CASGLENEQFF.

The V gene is TRBV27, the J gene TRBJ2-7; possible D gene TRBD2, 6 bases. In germline, CDR1 is MNHEY, CDR2 SMNVEV (reference sequence). This CDR3 is 15 amino acids long. V was shortened by 4 bases and J by 5 bases, with 18 bases between the two germline ends. This CDR3 is CASSSYRDSFNEQYF. In nucleotides, the CDR3 is TGTGCCAGCAGTTCCTACCGGGACTCGTTCAACGAGCAGTACTTC.